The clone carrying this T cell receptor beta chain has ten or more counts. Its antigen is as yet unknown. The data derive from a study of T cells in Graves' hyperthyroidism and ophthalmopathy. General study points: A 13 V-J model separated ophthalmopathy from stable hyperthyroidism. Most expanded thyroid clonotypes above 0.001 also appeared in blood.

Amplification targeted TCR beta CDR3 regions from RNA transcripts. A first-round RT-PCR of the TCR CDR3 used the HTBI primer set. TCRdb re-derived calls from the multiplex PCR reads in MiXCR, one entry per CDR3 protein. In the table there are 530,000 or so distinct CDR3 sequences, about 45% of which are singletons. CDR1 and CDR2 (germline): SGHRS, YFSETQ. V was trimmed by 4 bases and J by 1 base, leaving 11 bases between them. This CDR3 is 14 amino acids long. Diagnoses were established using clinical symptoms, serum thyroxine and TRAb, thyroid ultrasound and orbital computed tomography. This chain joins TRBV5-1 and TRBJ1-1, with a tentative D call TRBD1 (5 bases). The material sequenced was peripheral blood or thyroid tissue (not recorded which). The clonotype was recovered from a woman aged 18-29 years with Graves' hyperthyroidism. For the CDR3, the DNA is TGCGCCAGCAGCCAGCAAGGGACGAACACTGAAGCTTTCTTT. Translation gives CASSQQGTNTEAFF.